These T cell receptor beta chains were read from a single sample in a study of glioma-infiltrating T cells after dendritic cell vaccination. Data came from immunoSEQ multiplex PCR; TCRdb stores just in-frame clones and leaves some out. The sample yields 110,000 or so clones, around 90% seen once. The specimen was blood, collected after dendritic cell vaccination. These receptors were obtained from a human donor with glioblastoma. The CDR3 runs from the conserved cysteine through the conserved F or W. Each record gives: J gene, clone size, D gene, V gene, CDR3 DNA, CDR3 protein. D genes are given only for firm matches. For some rows the clone size is stated as once, few or many, or as a class when expanded; others skip it.

>TRBJ2-7|once|.|TRBV30
TGTGCCTGGAGTGCGAACATCGAGCAGTACTTC
CAWSANIEQYF
>TRBJ2-7|.|.|TRBV2
TGTGCCAGCAGTGTCGGCTACGAGCAGTACTTC
CASSVGYEQYF
>TRBJ2-1|.|.|TRBV25-1
TGTGCCAGCAGTGATGTGGGGGGCTCCTACAATGAGCAGTTCTTC
CASSDVGGSYNEQFF
>TRBJ2-5|.|TRBD2|TRBV5-1
TGCGCCAGCAGCGAGGGGACTAGCGGCTGGGTGGGAGAGACCCAGTACTTC
CASSEGTSGWVGETQYF
>TRBJ2-2|.|.|TRBV4-1
TGCGCCAGCAGCCAGGGAGTGGGTCCCGGGGAGCTGTTTTTT
CASSQGVGPGELFF
>TRBJ1-1|.|.|TRBV18
TGTGCCAGCTCACCAGCCCAGGCCACGGCGGGGGCTTTCTTT
CASSPAQATAGAFF
>TRBJ2-2|.|TRBD2|TRBV7-2
TGTGCCAGCAGCTTAGCGCTAGCGGAGGGAGGCGGGGAGCTGTTTTTT
CASSLALAEGGGELFF
>TRBJ1-1|once|TRBD1|TRBV6-1
TGTGCCAGCCAAACAGGGGCGGTCGGAAGCACTGAAGCTTTCTTT
CASQTGAVGSTEAFF
>TRBJ2-7|once|TRBD1|TRBV28
TGTGCCAGCAGCACCGGGACAGAGCCTTACGAGCAGTACTTC
CASSTGTEPYEQYF
>TRBJ1-1|.|.|TRBV4-1
TGCGCCAGCAGCCAAGAGAACAGGAACACTGAAGCTTTCTTT
CASSQENRNTEAFF
>TRBJ1-2|.|.|TRBV2
TGTGCCAGCAGTGATCAGGGGTATGGCTACACCTTC
CASSDQGYGYTF
>TRBJ2-7|.|TRBD1|TRBV6-6
TGTGCCAGCAGTAGGACAGGGAGCTACGAGCAGTACTTC
CASSRTGSYEQYF
>TRBJ2-1|.|.|TRBV5-4
TGTGCCAGCAGCCCCGGAGCCCCCTCGGGGGGCCGTATGAATGAGCAGTTCTTC
CASSPGAPSGGRMNEQFF
>TRBJ2-5|.|.|TRBV10-3
TGTGCCATCAGAGGACAGACGGTGGAGACCCAGTACTTC
CAIRGQTVETQYF
>TRBJ2-7|.|TRBD1|TRBV7-9
TGTGCCAGCAGCTTACGGACAGGGTACGAGCAGTACTTC
CASSLRTGYEQYF
>TRBJ2-2|.|.|TRBV11-3
TGTGCCAGCAGCTTAGAGGTGGGGCGCAACACCGGGGAGCTGTTTTTT
CASSLEVGRNTGELFF
>TRBJ1-1|.|.|TRBV6-5
TGTGCCAGCATCGCGGCGGGGAAGAACACTGAAGCTTTCTTT
CASIAAGKNTEAFF
>TRBJ2-1|.|TRBD2|TRBV5-1
TGCGCCAGCAGCTCTGGGGGGGGAACCTACAATGAGCAGTTCTTC
CASSSGGGTYNEQFF
>TRBJ1-2|.|TRBD1|TRBV7-8
TGTGCCAGCAGCATCGGGACAGGGGTTGGCTACACCTTC
CASSIGTGVGYTF
>TRBJ1-2|.|TRBD1|TRBV7-6
TGTGCCAGCAGCCCGGGACAGGGGGTGGGCGGCTACACCTTC
CASSPGQGVGGYTF
>TRBJ2-7|.|TRBD1|TRBV5-1
TGCGCCAGCAGCTTGACGACAGGGGGCGGCTACGAGCAGTACTTC
CASSLTTGGGYEQYF
>TRBJ1-1|.|.|TRBV6-1
TGTGCCAGCAGTGAAGCGCCCGGGGGCGGGGGGGAAGCTTTCTTT
CASSEAPGGGGEAFF
>TRBJ1-2|.|TRBD1|TRBV4-1
TGCGCCAGCAGCCAAGGACAGGGTTTCGACTATGGCTACACCTTC
CASSQGQGFDYGYTF
>TRBJ1-1|.|.|TRBV6-5
TGTGCCAGCAGTTACCGTACAGCAATCACTGAAGCTTTCTTT
CASSYRTAITEAFF
>TRBJ1-4|.|TRBD1|TRBV6-5
TGTGCCAGCAGCCGCTTGGACAGGCTGGAAGAAAAACTGTTTTTT
CASSRLDRLEEKLFF
>TRBJ2-1|few|TRBD1|TRBV5-6
TGTGCCAGCAGCTTGGTCGACAGGGATAATTGGAATGAGCAGTTCTTC
CASSLVDRDNWNEQFF
>TRBJ1-1|once|.|TRBV5-1
TGCGCCAGCAGCTTGGGGGGCGCTAGTCGAGTGAACACTGAAGCTTTCTTT
CASSLGGASRVNTEAFF
>TRBJ2-7|.|.|TRBV19
TGTGCCAGTAGTGTCGGGACTTTCAAAAGCTACGAGCAGTACTTC
CASSVGTFKSYEQYF
>TRBJ2-1|.|TRBD1|TRBV15
TGTGCCACCAGCAGGGACAGGGGCGTCAGTGAGCAGTTCTTC
CATSRDRGVSEQFF
>TRBJ2-2|.|.|TRBV4-1
TGCGCCAGCAGCCAAACACGGGGGACCGGGGAGCTGTTTTTT
CASSQTRGTGELFF
>TRBJ2-1|.|TRBD2|TRBV7-3
TGTGCCAGCAGCTTATACGGGGGGTACAATGAGCAGTTCTTC
CASSLYGGYNEQFF
>TRBJ1-1|few|.|TRBV30
TGTGCCTGGAGTCCCATGAGTTCGGGGGTGGCAGCTTTCTTT
CAWSPMSSGVAAFF
>TRBJ2-1|.|TRBD2|TRBV7-2
TGTGCCAGCAGCCGTGGTGGGGGTAGGCTAGCGGGAGTATTTGAGCAGTTCTTC
CASSRGGGRLAGVFEQFF
>TRBJ1-5|.|.|TRBV10-1
TGCGCCAGCAGTGAGGGGCCCCGGGGGCCCCAGCATTTT
CASSEGPRGPQHF
>TRBJ1-5|.|TRBD1|TRBV2
TGTGCCAGCACCTTGGGGGAAGGGGGCCAGCCCCAGCATTTT
CASTLGEGGQPQHF
>TRBJ1-2|.|.|TRBV19
TGTGCCAGTAGTAAGGACAATACACCGTATGGCTACACCTTC
CASSKDNTPYGYTF
>TRBJ2-3|.|TRBD2|TRBV5-6
TGTGCCAGCACCCCGTCCAGATTAGCGGGGACCCCAGCGCAGTATTTT
CASTPSRLAGTPAQYF
>TRBJ1-4|few|.|TRBV6-1
TGTGCCAGCAGTGTTTTACAGGGAAGCGGCGAAAAACTGTTTTTT
CASSVLQGSGEKLFF
>TRBJ2-5|.|.|TRBV18
TGTGCCAGCTCACCACCGGTACAGGGCGAGACCCAGTACTTC
CASSPPVQGETQYF
>TRBJ2-1|.|TRBD2|TRBV5-1
TGCGCCAGCAGCTTGGAACTAAGCGGGAAGGAGCAGTTCTTC
CASSLELSGKEQFF
>TRBJ2-1|.|TRBD1|TRBV27
TGTGCCAGCAGTATCGGTTGGGGACAGGGTTACAATGAGCAGTTCTTC
CASSIGWGQGYNEQFF
>TRBJ1-2|.|TRBD1|TRBV27
TGTGCCAGCAGTGTACAGGGGGATGATGGCTACACCTTC
CASSVQGDDGYTF
>TRBJ2-7|.|.|TRBV7-3
TGTGCCAGCAGCTTAGGAGGAGGGGGCGGCTACGAGCAGTACTTC
CASSLGGGGGYEQYF
>TRBJ2-1|.|.|TRBV7-2
TGTGCCAGCAGCCTCTACCATGAGCAGTTCTTC
CASSLYHEQFF
>TRBJ2-7|.|.|TRBV5-1
TGCGCCAGCAGCGCCCAAACCGGGGACTACGAGCAGTACTTC
CASSAQTGDYEQYF
>TRBJ1-3|.|.|TRBV27
TGTGCCAGCAAGGGGGGGCCTGGAAACACCATATATTTT
CASKGGPGNTIYF
>TRBJ2-1|.|TRBD2|TRBV7-3
TGTGCCAGCAGCGAAATCTCCGGGACTAGCAATTTCGATAATGAGCAGTTCTTC
CASSEISGTSNFDNEQFF
>TRBJ1-4|.|.|TRBV27
TGTGCCAGCAGTTCCGCCGAGACATTTAATGAAAAACTGTTTTTT
CASSSAETFNEKLFF
>TRBJ2-1|once|.|TRBV28
TGTGCCAGCGGGTGGCGGGGAAGCAATGAGCAGTTCTTC
CASGWRGSNEQFF
>TRBJ2-1|.|TRBD1|TRBV7-2
TGTGCCAGCAGCTTAGCGATCCTAGGACAGGGTTGGAACAATGAGCAGTTCTTC
CASSLAILGQGWNNEQFF
>TRBJ2-1|.|TRBD2|TRBV7-3
TGTGCCAGCAGCTTAACCCCTACGGGAGGGTACAATGAGCAGTTCTTC
CASSLTPTGGYNEQFF